Reported below is one TCR beta chain. This clone was picked up one time. The clone's antigen remains unknown. No base quality information exists; no much larger clone differs at one position. The time point label for this specimen denotes: about 28 days (+/-7) after the second vaccine dose. AZD1222 recipients given second doses at about 4 weeks or at about 12 weeks were pooled, since spike-specific TCR depth and breadth were not found to differ between the two schedules. Vaccinee samples were obtained from the UK trials COV001 and COV002, which included a single-blind randomized controlled phase 2/3 trial of AZD1222 (ChAdOx1 nCoV-19) in healthy adults. For TCRbeta chain sequencing, PBMC samples from trial participants were taken at day 0 and at day 28 after the second dose. The germline V gene gives CDR1 as MDHEN and CDR2 as SYDVKM. The junction carries 4 bases between V and J, which are trimmed by 3 bases and 2 bases respectively. From its cysteine to its phenylalanine, the CDR3 spans 13 amino acids. The only DNA kept is the CDR3, 39 bases in frame from the first base.

This specimen belongs to a study of T cell responses to AZD1222 COVID-19 vaccine (dated by TCRdb to the early 2020s). Broadly, across the study: A total of 230 to 250 trial participants underwent TCR sequencing, of whom about 200 had received two doses of AZD1222 and approximately 25 had received two doses of the MenACWY control vaccine. Enrollment into the trials was organized by age into subgroups of 18-55, 56-69 and 70-plus years, and those subgroups contained roughly 150, 30 and 60 TCR-sequenced participants, respectively.

Paper-wide results and their limitations: Nearly half of unique spike-specific TCRs reportedly recognized epitopes outside regions mutated in the B.1.351 and B.1.1.7 variants. After two AZD1222 doses, both the breadth and the depth of spike-specific TCRs were significantly higher than at day 0 and than in MenACWY recipients. Conclusions about previously exposed vaccinees are limited because only a handful of AZD1222 recipients were SARS-CoV-2 seropositive at baseline. Most participants were white British and females outnumbered males, and the authors suggested that clonal diversity may have been underestimated. CD4 TCRs associated with the vaccine covered the entire spike protein, and the dominant responses were in regions 160-218 and 743-854. Because no day 14 peak-response samples were available, repertoires were characterized only after the peak T cell response. The 56-69-year group was small, and its depth increase did not reach significance, likely because of low power.

The CDR3 regions of human TCRbeta chains were analyzed by immunosequencing. As for the authors' bioinformatics: Repertoire TCRs were checked for matches against a reference library of SARS-CoV-2-specific TCRs that had been generated using the MIRA antigen-specificity platform. Breadth was defined as the fraction of unique TCRs that were SARS-CoV-2-associated, and depth was defined as the fraction of total T cells that were SARS-CoV-2-associated. Using the MIRA data, each spike-specific TCR was mapped to the spike region that the TCR reacts to and placed in a CD4 or CD8 class. Log10-transformed breadth and depth values were compared by one-way ANOVA with Sidak's multiple comparisons tests. This is the immuneACCESS table as TCRdb keeps it, with only in-frame sequences that have V and J called. A part of the clones is gone; compared with another copy, unresolved V genes explain less than half, and the rest is unexplained. V, J and clone size derive from that table, while D and trimming were established from the DNA sequence. The sample contains some 190,000 clones, around 90% of them found a single time. Around 1.9% of the sample is held by the ten biggest clonotypes.

The sequencing here drew on peripheral blood, taken 28 days after the second AZD1222 dose. The chain is encoded by TRBV28 joined to TRBJ2-2; no confident D gene assignment can be made. This TCR was sampled from an adult who received the AZD1222 COVID-19 vaccine. The CDR3 corresponds to CASSFSNTGELFF. In nucleotides, the sequence is TGTGCCAGCAGTTTCTCTAACACCGGGGAGCTGTTTTTT.